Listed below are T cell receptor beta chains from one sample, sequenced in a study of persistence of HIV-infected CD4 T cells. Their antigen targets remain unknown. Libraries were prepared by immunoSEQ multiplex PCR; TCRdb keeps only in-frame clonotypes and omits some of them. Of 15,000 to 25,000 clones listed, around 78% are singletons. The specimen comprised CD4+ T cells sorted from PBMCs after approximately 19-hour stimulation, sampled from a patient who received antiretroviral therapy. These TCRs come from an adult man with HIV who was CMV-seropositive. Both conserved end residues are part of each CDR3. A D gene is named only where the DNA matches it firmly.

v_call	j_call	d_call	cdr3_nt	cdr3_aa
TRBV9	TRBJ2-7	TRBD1	TGTGCCAGCAGCGCACTCCCCGGGACAGGGCGTGAGCAGTACTTC	CASSALPGTGREQYF
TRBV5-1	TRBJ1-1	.	TGCGCCAGCAGCTCCCCCGCGGGGAACACTGAAGCTTTCTTT	CASSSPAGNTEAFF
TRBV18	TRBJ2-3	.	TGTGCCAGCTCACCACCGGTACGAGCGGAAGATACGCAGTATTTT	CASSPPVRAEDTQYF
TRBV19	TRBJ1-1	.	TGTGCCAGTAGTTATAGAGAAGTCGACAGTAAGAACACTGAAGCTTTCTTT	CASSYREVDSKNTEAFF
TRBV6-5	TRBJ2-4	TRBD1	TGTGCCAGCAGTTACGACAGGGGGAACAACATTCAGTACTTC	CASSYDRGNNIQYF
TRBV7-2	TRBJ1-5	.	TGTGCCAGCAGCTTGGTATGGGGGGCCGGTCAGCCCCAGCATTTT	CASSLVWGAGQPQHF
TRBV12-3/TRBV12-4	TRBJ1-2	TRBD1	TGTGCCAGCAGCCAGGGGGATTCGGGCTACACCTTC	CASSQGDSGYTF
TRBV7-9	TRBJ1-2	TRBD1	TGTGCCAGCAGCTTGGGGACAGGGGACACCTATGGCTACACCTTC	CASSLGTGDTYGYTF
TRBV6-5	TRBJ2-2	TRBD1	TGTGCCAGCAGACCGGGACAGGGCGTCACCGGGGAGCTGTTTTTT	CASRPGQGVTGELFF
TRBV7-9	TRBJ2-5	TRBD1	TGTGCCAGCAGCTCCAGTATCCTAAGGGGACAGGGCCTTCAAGAGACCCAGTACTTC	CASSSSILRGQGLQETQYF
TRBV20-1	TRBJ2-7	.	TGCAGTGCTGAGAGAGGGAACGAGCAGTACTTC	CSAERGNEQYF
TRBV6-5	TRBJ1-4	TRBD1	TGTGCCAGCAGTTACAACAGGGGGAATGAAAAACTGTTTTTT	CASSYNRGNEKLFF
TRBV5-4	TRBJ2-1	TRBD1	TGTGCCAGCAGCCGGGACAGGGGGTTCTACAATGAGCAGTTCTTC	CASSRDRGFYNEQFF
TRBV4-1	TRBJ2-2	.	TGCGCCAGCAGCCAAGATAGGAGGCAGGGTGTGAGGACCGGGGAGCTGTTTTTT	CASSQDRRQGVRTGELFF
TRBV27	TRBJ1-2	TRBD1	TGTGCCAGCAGTTTATCAAGTGGACAGGGCTATGGCTACACCTTC	CASSLSSGQGYGYTF
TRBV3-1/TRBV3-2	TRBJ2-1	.	TGTGCCAGCAGCCTGTCCGGGGGTCGCAATGAGCAGTTCTTC	CASSLSGGRNEQFF
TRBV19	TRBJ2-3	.	TGTGCCAGTAGTATAGCGGGACCCACAGATACGCAGTATTTT	CASSIAGPTDTQYF
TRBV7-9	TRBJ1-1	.	TGTGCCAGCAGGGAGATGGAAGACCTTCCTGAAGCTTTCTTT	CASREMEDLPEAFF